This T cell receptor beta chain was observed in a study of cytomegalovirus exposure and HLA in healthy donors (dated by TCRdb to 2017 to 2019). As for the study more broadly: According to an earlier analysis of several hundred of the donors, about 179 million T cells yielded 117 million unique TCR beta sequences and approximately 280 Gb of sequence data. Donor age, sex, ethnicity and CMV serostatus were compiled alongside the repertoire data. Across some 400 genotyped donors of the cohort, an average of 235,054 unique TCR beta nucleotide sequences per donor were sequenced, and approximately 17% of those sequences were non-productive. The T cell repertoires of some 700 subjects were profiled by immunosequencing and related to cytomegalovirus serostatus. Typing coverage differed by locus: A, B, C, DRB1 and DQB1 were typed in about 620-640 donors, DQA1 in approximately 520, DPA1 in around 580, and DPB1 in 472. A later analysis re-examined previously published TCR beta repertoires from about 700 donors and added high-resolution HLA genotyping to investigate patterns of TCR occurrence. In the later analysis, no new phenotypic data were used to find candidate immune exposures; instead, reliance was placed on TCR beta sequences and their occurrence across donors. The study aimed to test whether cataloging public T cell receptors could reveal signatures of past pathogen exposure. A later genetic analysis took genome-wide SNP genotypes for about 65% of the 666 donors and used that subset as a discovery cohort. Every repertoire in the discovery cohort had been generated on one and the same sequencing platform. An early release that covered more than 550 HLA-typed donors contained approximately 300 gigabases of sequencing data and around 80 million unique TCR sequences. To predict cytomegalovirus infection status, the study brought together high-throughput TCR immunosequencing, statistical association of individual TCRs with disease status, and machine learning. Among the roughly 400 genotyped donors, about 85% belonged to the genetic ancestry cluster associated with self-reported Caucasian donors. HLA typing included class I and class II loci at four-digit resolution. A separate validation cohort of more than 100 different subjects was used in addition to the approximately 610-subject first cohort. Because of strong linkage in the cohort, roughly five DR-DQ haplotypes were treated as single units for association and clustering. An earlier analysis of about 620 of the donors applied high-throughput TCR beta sequencing to assess whether each TCR beta V gene segment acted as functional or pseudogenic.

What the authors observed across the whole study: A total of some 180 TCR beta chains were listed by the study as associated with cytomegalovirus. A group of highly shared sequence variants was considered likely to be a technical artifact of the sequencing pipeline. Three of the identified cytomegalovirus-associated TCR beta chains were confirmed in vitro to be specific for cytomegalovirus antigens. Cytomegalovirus status was reported to be diagnosed by the classifier with high specificity and sensitivity in both the original and validation cohorts. In a later genetic analysis, a missense DCLRE1C variant was associated with V-gene and J-gene trimming of TCR beta chains, and the association was replicated in an independent cohort. Because some donors lacked HLA typing at each locus, the association tests relied only on the typed subset. The presence/absence analyses assumed that sequencing depth was roughly uniform across donors, and that assumption may not be true. Correlated functional status among segregating V segments might be attributable to linkage disequilibrium, but an unknown experimental factor could not be ruled out. According to the authors, the approach could potentially be generalized to other disease states and immunological phenotypes. An earlier analysis of approximately 530 of the donors showed that most TCR beta V segments appeared in productive rearrangements either about 87% or about 30% of the time, which broadly matched IMGT annotations. Because counts were too low, 15 to 20 rarely observed V segments, including chromosome 9 orphons, were excluded from the earlier analysis of several hundred of the donors. Most TCR sequences were seen in very few donors, while some public TCRs were found in many individuals. A further reported finding was that TCR beta sequences accurately predicted the HLA-A and HLA-B alleles for most subjects in the first cohort. Immune exposure information for the cohort was limited to CMV serostatus. At a false discovery rate of 0.05, a later analysis linked about 16,000 TCR beta sequences to specific HLA alleles. In a later analysis, TCR association rates were found to vary across HLA loci, with the most associated TCRs seen for DRB1 alleles and the fewest for HLA-C alleles. A later analysis found that HLA-associated TCR beta chains were more clonally expanded and had lower generation probabilities than equally common non-associated chains. Most CMV-associated TCR beta chains appeared to be HLA-restricted in a later analysis, and the HLA associations seemed to be driven largely by CMV exposure. According to a later analysis, parvovirus B19, influenza, CMV and Epstein-Barr virus appeared linked to several top co-occurrence clusters. Compared with the 666-donor mean, donors in an Asian-associated ancestry cluster had fewer N-insertions in productive TCRs, according to a later genetic analysis. Some IMGT-functional V segments, including TRBV6-2 and TRBV6-3, could not be told apart with the 87-base-pair reads, so those segments were excluded. When HLA alleles, especially DR and DQ, strongly co-occurred, attributing TCR associations to individual alleles was difficult. Only TCR beta chains were sequenced in this cohort, and the absence of alpha or paired-chain data limited detectable features.

The cohort was made up of under 800 healthy bone marrow donors. At the time of sampling, every cohort member was nominally healthy, though immune exposures that went unrecorded were likely present. The donor tested CMV seronegative, placing the donor among the roughly 400 seronegative members of the cohort. Every donor gave a peripheral blood sample, and the peripheral blood mononuclear cells from that sample were used for TCR beta sequencing. Genomic DNA extraction from the blood cell samples was performed with the Qiagen DNeasy Blood Extraction Kit. Taken from cysteine to phenylalanine, the CDR3 has 14 residues. Here the CDR3 DNA is all that survives: 42 bases in frame from base 1. V is shortened by 4 bases, J by 2 bases, and the region joining them spans 12 bases. From a lookup of the germline V gene, CDR1 and CDR2 are ENHRY and SYGVKD. This clone was seen a handful of times. This receptor's antigen is unknown. No much larger clonotype is one base removed from it; base qualities were not supplied.

Libraries were built with the immunoSEQ multiplex PCR assay. For the multiplex PCR, a mixture combining 60 forward primers for TCR Vbeta segments and 13 reverse primers for TCR Jbeta segments was used. The CDR3 region of rearranged TCR beta genes was amplified from genomic DNA with a multiplex PCR assay. The amplified TCR beta libraries were sequenced on the Illumina HiSeq System as 87-base-pair reads. The study's own analysis went as follows. A later analysis counted some 80 million unique TCR beta chains across the 500 to 850 repertoires, and around 9.9 million of these chains were shared by at least two donors. To remove PCR and sequencing errors, raw reads were error-corrected and collapsed into unique sequences using a nearest-neighbor algorithm that merged closely related sequences. V, D and J gene segments were assigned by aligning CDR3 sequences to IMGT reference sequences. For a sequence to be retained, a match of at least six nucleotides was required to both a V gene segment and a J gene segment. Rearrangements were called productive when the CDR3 lacked stop codons and stayed in frame with V and J; all others were non-productive. CDR3 was defined according to IMGT convention as the region running from the second conserved V-encoded cysteine to the conserved J-encoded phenylalanine. In an earlier analysis of roughly 610 of the donors, sequences lacking an unambiguous match to a single V gene segment were excluded. In an earlier analysis of approximately 550 of the donors, V segments were called functional above 56.7% productive rearrangements and were called segregating when the between-donor standard deviation exceeded 5%. To diagnose cytomegalovirus status from the catalog of TCR beta chain sequences, a statistical classification framework was built. V and J gene assignment, in a later analysis, came from comparing TCR nucleotide sequences with IMGT/GENE-DB human TR gene sequences. Using the TCRdist pipeline, a later analysis assigned CDR3 sequences along with most-parsimonious VDJ recombination scenarios. In a later analysis, each TCR beta chain was defined by its CDR3 amino acid sequence together with its V-gene family, and reads without a unique V-gene family were excluded. As a way to deal with suspected cross-contamination and a sequencing artifact, a later analysis dropped 450 to 700 nucleotide sequences that were highly shared and had low generation probability. In a later analysis, a clonal expansion index for each public chain was calculated from normalized within-repertoire ranks of inferred template counts. A later analysis computed generation probabilities with a VDJ recombination model fitted to out-of-frame rearrangements, and checked the results against IGoR. In a later analysis, TCR-TCR, TCR-HLA and TCR-CMV co-occurrence was scored with hypergeometric tests, and a repertoire-size bias correction was applied to TCR pairs. A later analysis estimated false discovery rates by permuting HLA or CMV assignments 20 times. A later analysis grouped co-occurring TCRs with DBSCAN, adding TCRdist sequence similarity when clustering within HLA-allele-positive subsets. Repertoires with fewer than 30,000 or more than 120,000 public chains were left out of co-occurrence clustering, as were a few repertoires with anomalous nucleotide sharing. Entries here come from immuneACCESS through TCRdb and include only in-frame sequences with V and J called. Some clones fail to appear in such tables; in the studies checked, an unresolved V gene covers under half of the shortfall, and the cause of the remainder is unknown. V and J calls and clone size are given by that table; D and trimming were obtained from the DNA. Here the sample has 110,000 to 150,000 clones; 79% occur a single time. The top ten hold about 3% of the sample.

The clonotype comes from a female donor in good health and CMV-seronegative. The receptor chain draws on TRBV10-3 and TRBJ2-7; the D gene is possibly TRBD1, with 5 bases matching. Sequencing input: PBMCs. The bases read TGTGCCATCAGTGTGGGCAGGGATACCTACGAGCAGTACTTC. This sequence encodes CAISVGRDTYEQYF.